A single sample gave rise to the 27 T cell receptor beta chains below, sequenced in a study of blood T cell repertoires in COVID-19. TCRdb's copy holds only in-frame clones and misses some; the assay was immunoSEQ multiplex PCR. The sample contains around 320,000 clones, around 91% of which appear only once. The sequenced sample consisted of PBMCs or T cells enriched from blood (not recorded which). The receptors were sampled from a woman aged 18-29 years with acute COVID-19.

This clone was seen a few times. This chain joins TRBV14 and TRBJ1-2; D is unclear. Germline V CDR1 and CDR2: SGHDN, FVKESK. Trimming left V 2 bases short and J 6 bases short, with 7 bases between. The CDR3 is 12 residues long. The CDR3 loop reads CASSQINHGYTF. CDR3 DNA: TGTGCCAGCAGCCAAATAAATCATGGCTACACCTTC.

This sequence joins TRBV9 and TRBJ1-1; tentatively, D is TRBD1 (5 bases). The CDR3 contains 12 residues. From germline, CDR1 is SGDLS and CDR2 YYNGEE. Trimming took off 7 bases at V and 11 bases at J, with 18 bases between the two ends. The CDR3 spells CASSEGGNRAFF. In DNA form, the CDR3 reads TGTGCCAGCTCCGAGGGAGGCAACAGGGCTTTCTTT.

This clone showed up just once. V gene TRBV7-2 combines with J gene TRBJ1-2; TRBD1 matches 8 bases. Germline-derived CDR1 and CDR2 are SGHTA and FQGNSA. This CDR3 is built from 15 residues. With V trimmed by 6 bases and J by 6 bases, 12 bases remained unmatched. The CDR3 coding sequence is TGTGCCAGCAGACGACCGGACAGGGTGGGCCATGGCTACACCTTC. Its protein is CASRRPDRVGHGYTF.

This chain joins TRBV28 and TRBJ1-5; tentatively, D is TRBD1 (6 bases). With 5 bases removed from V and 3 bases from J, the gap between germline ends came to 11 bases. CDR1 is MDHEN, CDR2 SYDVKM, per germline. The CDR3 has 14 residues. CDR3 DNA: TGTGCCAGCAGTGAGGACAGCCACAATCAGCCCCAGCATTTT. Amino acid sequence: CASSEDSHNQPQHF.

This chain connects TRBV7-9 to TRBJ1-4, with D perhaps TRBD1 (6 bases). Trimming took off 3 bases at V and 6 bases at J, with 20 bases between the two ends. Germline V gene data show CDR1 as SEHNR and CDR2 as FQNEAQ (reference sequence). The CDR3 has 17 residues. CDR3 nucleotide sequence: TGTGCCAGCAGCTTCCGGACAGCAACTATTCGGGATGAAAAACTGTTTTTT. This encodes CASSFRTATIRDEKLFF.

This clone was observed once. The chain has TRBV5-8 and TRBJ2-1, with 7 bases matching TRBD2. The CDR3 covers 15 residues. V lost 4 bases and J lost 7; bases outside the gene matches: 11. The V gene's germline CDR1 is SGHTS and CDR2 YDEGEE. The CDR3 DNA reads TGTGCCAGCAGCCCCCACGGGAGGATCCCGAATGAGCAGTTCTTC. This codes for CASSPHGRIPNEQFF.

The J gene is TRBJ2-1, the V gene TRBV4-2, with 8 bases aligning to TRBD2. Trimming removed 0 bases from V and 4 bases from J; junction bases left unmatched: 5. The CDR3 spans 16 residues. Germline lookup yields CDR1 LGHNA and CDR2 YNFKEQ. For the CDR3, the DNA is TGTGCCAGCAGCCAAGATCCGAGCGGGGGTTACAATGAGCAGTTCTTC. The encoded protein is CASSQDPSGGYNEQFF.

The J gene is TRBJ1-2, the V gene TRBV6-5; TRBD1 matches at 8 bases. Germline V CDR1 and CDR2: MNHEY, SVGAGI. This CDR3 comprises 14 residues. Unmatched junction bases numbered 6, after V lost 4 bases and J lost 5 bases. This CDR3 is CASSSQGALYGYTF. CDR3 in DNA: TGTGCCAGCAGTTCTCAGGGGGCGCTTTATGGCTACACCTTC.

This chain uses TRBV4-2 with TRBJ1-2; D gene uncertain. V was trimmed by 0 bases and J by 8 bases, leaving 7 bases between them. Germline loops: CDR1 LGHNA, CDR2 YNFKEQ. The CDR3 consists of 12 residues. The CDR3 region is CASSQEENGYTF. DNA for the CDR3: TGTGCCAGCAGCCAAGAGGAGAACGGCTACACCTTC.

This clone appeared a single time. The CDR3, as DNA: TGTGCTAGTGGTTTGGCGCAGGGGGCTGACCGGGGACTCACTGAAGCTTTCTTT. Translated: CASGLAQGADRGLTEAFF. The V and J genes are TRBV12-5 and TRBJ1-1; 8 bases match TRBD1. The germline V gene encodes CDR1 LGHNT and CDR2 FRNRAP. V gave up 1 base and J gave up 4 bases; unmatched junction bases: 14. The CDR3 spans 18 residues.

V gene TRBV9 combines with J gene TRBJ1-6; no reliable D call. This CDR3 is 14 amino acids long. V shed 0 bases and J shed 8 bases, with 9 bases lying between them. Germline CDR1 reads SGDLS; CDR2 reads YYNGEE. CDR3 loop: CASSVDGRDSPLHF. In DNA, the CDR3 is TGTGCCAGCAGCGTAGACGGGAGGGATTCACCCCTCCACTTT.

This chain uses TRBV29-1 with TRBJ2-5; possibly TRBD2 for D (6 bases). The CDR3 runs to 14 residues. CDR1 is SQVTM, CDR2 ANQGSEA, per germline. Trimming removed 4 bases from V and 1 base from J, with 13 bases in between. The CDR3 loop is CSVVASDSQETQYF. The DNA for the CDR3 is TGCAGCGTTGTGGCTAGCGACAGCCAAGAGACCCAGTACTTC.

The chain uses TRBV3-1 (or the pseudogene TRBV3-2) and TRBJ1-5; no reliable D call. The V and J ends lost 4 bases and 4 bases respectively, with 11 bases between them. Germline V lookup: CDR1 LGHDT, CDR2 YNNKEL (reference sequence). The CDR3 runs to 14 residues. CDR3 sequence (DNA): TGTGCCAGCAGCCCACTCACGGGGAATCAGCCCCAGCATTTT. Translation: CASSPLTGNQPQHF.

This chain joins TRBV2 and TRBJ1-2; D might be TRBD1 (6 bases). Per germline, CDR1 SNHLY and CDR2 FYNNEI. Between the trimmed V and J ends, which lost 7 bases and 0 bases, there was a span of 12 bases. The CDR3 has 14 residues. The CDR3 bases are TGTGCCAGCACCCAGGACAGAACTAACTATGGCTACACCTTC. Its translation: CASTQDRTNYGYTF. The whole variable domain, filled in from reference TRBV2 and TRBJ1-2, reads EPEVTQTPSHQVTQMGQEVILRCVPISNHLYFYWYRQILGQKVEFLVSFYNNEISEKSEIFDDQFSVERPDGSNFTLKIRSTKLEDSAMYFCASTQDRTNYGYTFGSGTRLTVV.

The rearrangement joins TRBV27 to TRBJ2-1; D may be TRBD2 (6 bases). This CDR3 is 11 amino acids long. Germline V gene lookup returns CDR1 MNHEY and CDR2 SMNVEV (reference sequence). The V and J ends lost 5 bases and 7 bases respectively, with 6 bases between them. The CDR3 bases are TGTGCCAGCAGTCGGGGGAATGAGCAGTTCTTC. Encoded protein: CASSRGNEQFF.

The chain recombines TRBV2 with TRBJ2-7; TRBD1 is a possible D gene (6 bases). V shed 2 bases and J shed 0 bases, with 8 bases lying between them. Germline values: CDR1 SNHLY, CDR2 FYNNEI. The CDR3 covers 14 residues. Here the CDR3 reads CASSETGISYEQYF. CDR3 nucleotide sequence: TGTGCCAGCAGTGAAACAGGGATCTCCTACGAGCAGTACTTC.

This clone was counted only a few times. The CDR3 DNA sequence: TGTGCCAGCAGCTCGGCTCCTTACAGGGGTAGGACTGAAGCTTTCTTT. Protein: CASSSAPYRGRTEAFF. This sequence joins TRBV5-6 and TRBJ1-1; 7 positions match TRBD1. This CDR3 comprises 16 residues. Germline CDR1 and CDR2: SGHDT and YYEEEE. V trimming: 3 bases; J trimming: 5 bases; junction bases outside the gene matches: 13. Combining the CDR3 with reference TRBV5-6 and TRBJ1-1 gives the whole variable domain DAGVTQSPTHLIKTRGQQVTLRCSPKSGHDTVSWYQQALGQGPQFIFQYYEEEERQRGNFPDRFSGHQFPNYSSELNVNALLLGDSALYLCASSSAPYRGRTEAFFGQGTRLTVV.

This clone was recorded once. This chain joins TRBV3-1 (or the pseudogene TRBV3-2) and TRBJ1-2, with a possible D match to TRBD1 (6 bases). CDR1 is LGHDT, CDR2 YNNKEL, per germline (reference sequence). Deletions cut 2 bases from V and 1 base from J, with 14 bases between. The CDR3 is 16 residues long. The CDR3 sequence: CASSQLPDSVNYGYTF. DNA for the CDR3: TGTGCCAGCAGCCAATTACCGGACAGCGTTAACTATGGCTACACCTTC.

The chain carries TRBV10-2 and TRBJ2-1; 8 positions agree with TRBD2. This CDR3 has 15 amino acids. With 0 bases clipped from V and 8 bases from J, the junction kept 6 bases outside the gene matches. Germline CDR1 WSHSY, CDR2 SAAADI. Here the CDR3 reads CASSESPGGGDEQFF. The CDR3 bases are TGCGCCAGCAGTGAGTCACCGGGGGGGGGCGATGAGCAGTTCTTC.

The genes are TRBV21-1 and TRBJ2-7; TRBD1 reflects the table's D call only, with no check against the DNA. TRBV21-1 is listed as a pseudogene. The CDR3 length is 15 residues. The CDR3 sequence: CASSNRDTSSYEQYF. The CDR3 bases are TGTGCCAGCAGCAACCGGGACACAAGCTCCTACGAGCAGTACTTC.

The V gene is TRBV28, the J gene TRBJ1-1, with 7 bases aligning to TRBD1. The CDR3 covers 12 residues. J was trimmed by 8 bases and V by 3 bases; bases with no gene match: 3. CDR1 MDHEN and CDR2 SYDVKM come from the germline V gene. The chain's CDR3 is CASSFPGQEAFF. CDR3 sequence (DNA): TGTGCCAGCAGTTTTCCGGGACAGGAAGCTTTCTTT.

The chain joins TRBV5-1 to TRBJ2-7, with D perhaps matching TRBD2 (5 bases). Germline loops: CDR1 SGHRS, CDR2 YFSETQ. The CDR3 totals 16 residues. Trimming left V 4 bases short and J 0 bases short, with 17 bases between. CDR3 bases: TGCGCCAGCAGCGCTCTCTCCAGCGGCCTCTCCTACGAGCAGTACTTC. It encodes CASSALSSGLSYEQYF.

V gene TRBV9 combines with J gene TRBJ1-2; tentatively, D is TRBD1 (5 bases). Looked up from germline, CDR1 is SGDLS and CDR2 is YYNGEE. V lost 0 bases and J 4 bases, leaving 16 bases between the germline ends. This CDR3 spans 16 amino acids. The CDR3: CASSVDGRGDSYGYTF. In DNA, the CDR3 is TGTGCCAGCAGCGTAGATGGTCGGGGGGACTCCTATGGCTACACCTTC.

V and J are TRBV5-4 and TRBJ2-2, with 9 bases identical to TRBD1. In germline, CDR1 is SGHNT, CDR2 YYREEE (reference sequence). With 4 bases clipped from V and 2 bases from J, the junction kept 6 bases outside the gene matches. The CDR3 runs 16 residues. CDR3 in amino acids: CASSQGGQGNTGELFF. The CDR3 DNA reads TGTGCCAGCAGCCAGGGGGGACAGGGTAACACCGGGGAGCTGTTTTTT.

This sequence joins TRBV6-5 and TRBJ2-7; a possible D gene is TRBD1 (5 bases). Germline V gene sequence: CDR1 MNHEY, CDR2 SVGAGI. This CDR3 is 15 amino acids long. Trimming pared 3 bases from V and 4 bases from J, leaving 16 bases between. The CDR3 is CASSYRAGQAYEQYF. The CDR3 nucleotides read TGTGCCAGCAGTTATCGGGCAGGGCAGGCTTACGAGCAGTACTTC.

The CDR3, as DNA: TGTGCCAGCAGCCTTCTCATCCATAGCAAATCCAATGAGCAGTTCTTC. Protein: CASSLLIHSKSNEQFF. This rearrangement joins TRBV5-8 to TRBJ2-1; D unclear. Germline CDR1 reads SGHTS; CDR2 reads YDEGEE. V was trimmed by 4 bases and J by 6 bases, leaving 20 bases between them. The CDR3 runs to 16 residues.

The J gene is TRBJ1-2, the V gene TRBV20-1; weak D call: TRBD1 (6 bases). CDR1 and CDR2 from the germline V gene are DFQATT and SNEGSKA (reference sequence). The V and J ends lost 3 bases and 8 bases respectively, with 7 bases between them. The CDR3 runs 10 residues. This chain's CDR3 is CSASGGGYTF. In DNA, the CDR3 is TGCAGTGCTAGTGGGGGCGGCTACACCTTC.